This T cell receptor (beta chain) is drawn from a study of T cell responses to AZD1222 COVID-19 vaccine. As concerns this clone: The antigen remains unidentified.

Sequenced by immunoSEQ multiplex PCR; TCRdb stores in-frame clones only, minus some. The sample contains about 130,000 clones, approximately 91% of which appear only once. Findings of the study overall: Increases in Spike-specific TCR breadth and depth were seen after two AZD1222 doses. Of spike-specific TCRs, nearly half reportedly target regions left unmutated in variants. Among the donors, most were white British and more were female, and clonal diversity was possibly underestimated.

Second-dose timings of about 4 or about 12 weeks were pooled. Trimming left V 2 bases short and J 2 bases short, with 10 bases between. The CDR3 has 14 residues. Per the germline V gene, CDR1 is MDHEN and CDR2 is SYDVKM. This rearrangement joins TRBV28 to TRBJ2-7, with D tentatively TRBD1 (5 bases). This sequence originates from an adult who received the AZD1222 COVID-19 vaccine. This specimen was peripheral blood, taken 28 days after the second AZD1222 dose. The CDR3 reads CASSLSGHTYEQYF. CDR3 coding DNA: TGTGCCAGCAGTTTAAGTGGACATACCTACGAGCAGTACTTC.